This T cell receptor (beta chain) stems from a study of CD8 T cells in ankylosing spondylitis. Using quantitative 5'-RACE with molecular barcodes, the authors made TCR beta libraries. TCRdb passed the 5' RACE reads through MiXCR, listing each CDR3 protein once. The data show around 120,000 distinct CDR3 sequences, with roughly 13% seen just once and roughly 3% held by the top ten. CDR3 length equals 16 residues. The junction had 8 bases not matched to a gene; V was cut back by 4 bases and J by 5 bases. Looked up from germline, CDR1 is LGHDT and CDR2 is YNNKEL (reference sequence). The source is a female donor with ankylosing spondylitis or in good health (not recorded which). The sample taken for sequencing was blood, either unsorted or a sorted T cell fraction (not recorded which). This rearrangement joins TRBV3-1 to TRBJ1-5, with 10 bases matching TRBD1. The CDR3 loop reads CASSPGTGATYQPQHF. The CDR3 DNA reads as TGTGCCAGCAGCCCCGGGACAGGGGCGACCTATCAGCCCCAGCATTTT.